This T cell receptor beta chain came from a study of beta chain features in type 1 diabetes. Study as a whole: No age, gender or cell yield differences were seen between patients and healthy donors. Investigators examined around 110 million sorted cells across all samples.

This CDR3 is 12 amino acids long. Germline loops: CDR1 MNHNS, CDR2 SASEGT. V lost 8 bases to trimming and J lost 0 bases; unmatched junction nucleotides: 1. What was sequenced were expressed TCRB transcripts, since all of the isolated RNA had been reverse transcribed. The method was immunoSEQ multiplex PCR; TCRdb's version includes in-frame clones alone and lacks a portion of them. The repertoire holds roughly 300,000 clones, with less than 15% as singletons. General study points: Possibly, sequencing cDNA over-represented cells that had high TCR expression levels.

Every single donor gave one heparinised blood draw, and these averaged roughly 100 mL. Concerning this clone itself: Its specificity is unknown.

The sequenced sample was central memory CD4+ T cells from blood. This chain joins TRBV6-1 and TRBJ2-7; 7 bases map to TRBD1. This TCR came from a man aged 25-40 years in good health. CDR3: CASGQVSYEQYF. DNA of the CDR3: TGTGCCAGCGGACAGGTCTCCTACGAGCAGTACTTC.